This is a list of T cell receptor beta chains from one sample in a study of cytomegalovirus exposure and HLA in healthy donors. Here immunoSEQ multiplex PCR was the method, and the copy in TCRdb shows in-frame clones only, minus some. The repertoire holds approximately 93,000 clones, approximately 69% seen once, with around 5.6% in the top ten. Sequences were obtained from PBMCs. The receptors originated from a boy aged 10-17 years in good health and CMV-seropositive. Both conserved end residues are part of each CDR3. The order of the fields is clone size, J gene, V gene, D gene, CDR3 protein, CDR3 DNA. D genes are given only for firm matches. Clone sizes are given selectively: once, few, many, or a class where the clone is expanded.

>.|TRBJ1-5|TRBV6-1|.
CASSDLGNSNQPQHF
TGTGCCAGCAGTGATTTGGGCAACTCCAATCAGCCCCAGCATTTT
>.|TRBJ2-3|TRBV7-9|.
CASSYGLGLTDTQYF
TGTGCCAGCAGCTATGGGTTAGGACTCACAGATACGCAGTATTTT
>once|TRBJ1-1|TRBV18|TRBD1
CASSLGQGALTEAFF
TGTGCCAGCTCACTCGGACAGGGGGCTCTAACTGAAGCTTTCTTT
>.|TRBJ2-2|TRBV7-7|.
CASSLGFTSYTGELFF
TGTGCCAGCAGCTTAGGATTCACTTCCTACACCGGGGAGCTGTTTTTT
>.|TRBJ2-7|TRBV6-5|TRBD2
CASSYQRESYEQYF
TGTGCCAGCAGTTACCAGCGGGAGTCCTACGAGCAGTACTTC
>.|TRBJ1-1|TRBV9|.
CASSVQVGGTEAFF
TGTGCCAGCAGCGTCCAGGTTGGGGGGACTGAAGCTTTCTTT
>.|TRBJ1-4|TRBV9|.
CASSVASGGPTNEKLFF
TGTGCCAGCAGCGTAGCTTCGGGGGGGCCAACTAATGAAAAACTGTTTTTT
>few|TRBJ1-3|TRBV5-1|.
CASSLGSGNTGNTIYF
TGCGCCAGCAGCTTGGGATCAGGGAACACTGGAAACACCATATATTTT
>.|TRBJ2-1|TRBV28|TRBD2
CASSTRTSGRIYEQFF
TGTGCCAGCAGTACCAGGACTAGCGGGAGAATATATGAGCAGTTCTTC
>.|TRBJ1-1|TRBV7-8|TRBD1
CASSRLVGQGDTEAFF
TGTGCCAGCAGCCGACTAGTGGGACAGGGGGACACTGAAGCTTTCTTT
>.|TRBJ1-1|TRBV2|.
CASSELAVNTEAFF
TGTGCCAGCAGTGAATTGGCCGTGAACACTGAAGCTTTCTTT
>.|TRBJ2-1|TRBV20-1|.
CSASAYNEQFF
TGCAGTGCTAGCGCCTACAATGAGCAGTTCTTC
>.|TRBJ1-2|TRBV7-3|.
CASSFQGLPYTF
TGTGCCAGCAGCTTCCAGGGATTGCCCTACACCTTC
>few|TRBJ2-5|TRBV25-1|.
CASSFHGSMQETQYF
TGTGCCAGCAGTTTCCACGGGTCGATGCAAGAGACCCAGTACTTC
>few|TRBJ2-7|TRBV14|.
CASSPLATFSYEQYF
TGTGCCAGCAGTCCTTTGGCCACCTTCTCCTACGAGCAGTACTTC
>once|TRBJ1-6|TRBV25-1|.
CASSGTGNSPLHF
TGTGCCAGCAGTGGTACAGGGAACTCACCCCTCCACTTT
>.|TRBJ1-2|TRBV19|.
CASSISYGASYGYTF
TGTGCCAGTAGTATATCATATGGGGCTTCCTATGGCTACACCTTC
>few|TRBJ2-7|TRBV9|TRBD2
CASSVRAGETYEQYF
TGTGCCAGCAGCGTCCGAGCGGGGGAAACCTACGAGCAGTACTTC
>.|TRBJ1-2|TRBV15|.
CATSRGREYGYTF
TGTGCCACCAGCCGAGGGAGGGAGTATGGCTACACCTTC
>.|TRBJ2-1|TRBV15|.
CATSEVNEQFF
TGTGCCACGAGCGAGGTCAATGAGCAGTTCTTC
>.|TRBJ2-1|TRBV6-5|.
CASSPLGGAGNEQFF
TGTGCCAGCAGTCCTCTTGGCGGGGCGGGGAATGAGCAGTTCTTC
>.|TRBJ2-3|TRBV5-4|.
CASSPRRSSTDTQYF
TGTGCCAGCAGCCCGAGGAGATCTAGCACAGATACGCAGTATTTT
>.|TRBJ1-1|TRBV7-2|TRBD1
CASSLLRTGSAEAFF
TGTGCCAGCAGCTTATTACGGACAGGGTCGGCTGAAGCTTTCTTT
>few|TRBJ1-2|TRBV9|.
CASSGNRVGGYTF
TGTGCCAGCAGCGGTAACAGGGTCGGGGGCTACACCTTC
>.|TRBJ2-3|TRBV7-9|TRBD2
CATLPVAGSTDTQYF
TGTGCCACTCTACCGGTAGCGGGAAGCACAGATACGCAGTATTTT
>.|TRBJ1-2|TRBV2|.
CASSEVNRILWGYTF
TGTGCCAGCAGTGAAGTGAACAGGATACTCTGGGGCTACACCTTC
>.|TRBJ1-4|TRBV7-8|TRBD1
CASSSRTGEIAANEKLFF
TGTGCCAGCAGTTCCCGGACAGGGGAAATCGCAGCTAATGAAAAACTGTTTTTT
>.|TRBJ1-1|TRBV14|TRBD1
CASSHLDRAFTEAFF
TGTGCCAGCAGCCACCTAGACAGGGCATTCACTGAAGCTTTCTTT
>.|TRBJ1-3|TRBV9|.
CASNGGGSGNTIYF
TGTGCCAGCAACGGCGGAGGCTCTGGAAACACCATATATTTT
>.|TRBJ2-3|TRBV7-9|TRBD1
CASNPISLMTGGIDTQYF
TGTGCCAGCAACCCCATTAGTCTCATGACAGGGGGGATAGATACGCAGTATTTT
>.|TRBJ2-2|TRBV6-1|.
CASSEVTEVGELFF
TGTGCCAGCAGTGAAGTGACAGAGGTCGGGGAGCTGTTTTTT
>.|TRBJ2-7|TRBV7-2|.
CASSPGRVRRSYEQYF
TGTGCCAGCAGCCCAGGCAGGGTAAGGCGTTCCTACGAGCAGTACTTC
>.|TRBJ1-1|TRBV4-2|.
CASSPLRGENTEAFF
TGTGCCAGCAGCCCACTCCGGGGAGAGAACACTGAAGCTTTCTTT
>.|TRBJ1-1|TRBV10-3|.
CAISESWAGEFGTEAFF
TGTGCCATCAGTGAGTCGTGGGCAGGGGAGTTTGGGACTGAAGCTTTCTTT
>.|TRBJ1-3|TRBV7-2|.
CASSLYRVSGNTIYF
TGTGCCAGCAGCTTGTACAGGGTATCAGGAAACACCATATATTTT
>.|TRBJ2-1|TRBV5-1|TRBD2
CASSLDRNSGSYNEQFF
TGCGCCAGCAGCTTGGATCGGAACAGCGGGAGCTACAATGAGCAGTTCTTC
>few|TRBJ1-4|TRBV30|.
CAWNPLGAEKLFF
TGTGCCTGGAATCCTCTGGGGGCTGAAAAACTGTTTTTT